This T cell receptor beta chain emerged from a study of cytomegalovirus exposure and HLA in healthy donors. This CDR3 is 15 amino acids long. Germline values: CDR1 KGHSH, CDR2 LQKENI. Trimming took 1 base from V and 1 from J, leaving 9 bases between them. With respect to this clone: Its antigen is unknown.

The study's findings and limits: Analyzed later, most CMV-associated TCR beta chains appeared HLA-restricted.

PCR primers comprised 60 Vbeta and 13 Jbeta primers. Libraries were prepared by immunoSEQ multiplex PCR; TCRdb keeps only in-frame clonotypes and omits some of them. This sample yields about 130,000 clones, of which more than 15% are seen a single time; approximately 2.9% belongs to the top ten. This receptor was identified in a female donor in good health and CMV-seropositive. Sequencing was done on a sample of PBMCs. The V call is TRBV18, the J call TRBJ2-3, with D maybe TRBD1 (6 bases). As DNA, the CDR3 is TGTGCCAGCTCACCACTGACAGGTGGCACAGATACGCAGTATTTT. This codes for CASSPLTGGTDTQYF.